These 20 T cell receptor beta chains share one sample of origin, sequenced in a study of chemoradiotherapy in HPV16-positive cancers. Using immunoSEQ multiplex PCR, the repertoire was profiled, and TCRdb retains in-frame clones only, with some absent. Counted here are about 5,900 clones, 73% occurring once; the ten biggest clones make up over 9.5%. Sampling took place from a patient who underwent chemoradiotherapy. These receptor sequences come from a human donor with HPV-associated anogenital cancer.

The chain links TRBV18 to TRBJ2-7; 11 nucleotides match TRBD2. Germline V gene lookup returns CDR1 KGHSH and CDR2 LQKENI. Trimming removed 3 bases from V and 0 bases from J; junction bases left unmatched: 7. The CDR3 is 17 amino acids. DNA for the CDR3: TGTGCCAGCTCACCCGCTAGCGGGGGGCAGAGCTCCTACGAGCAGTACTTC. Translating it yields CASSPASGGQSSYEQYF.

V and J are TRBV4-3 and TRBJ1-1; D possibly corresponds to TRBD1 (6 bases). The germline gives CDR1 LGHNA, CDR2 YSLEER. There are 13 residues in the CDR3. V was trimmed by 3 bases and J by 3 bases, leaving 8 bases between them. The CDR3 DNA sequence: TGCGCCAGCAGCCATACAGGGCACACTGAAGCTTTCTTT. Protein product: CASSHTGHTEAFF.

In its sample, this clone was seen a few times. CDR3 coding DNA: TGCGCCAGCAGCCTGCAGAGCTCCTACAATGAGCAGTTCTTC. Translating gives CASSLQSSYNEQFF. The V gene is TRBV5-1, the J gene TRBJ2-1; D is ambiguous. The germline V gene has CDR1 SGHRS and CDR2 YFSETQ. This CDR3 region has 14 residues. The germline V and J ends were trimmed by 4 bases and 0 bases, with 8 bases remaining between them.

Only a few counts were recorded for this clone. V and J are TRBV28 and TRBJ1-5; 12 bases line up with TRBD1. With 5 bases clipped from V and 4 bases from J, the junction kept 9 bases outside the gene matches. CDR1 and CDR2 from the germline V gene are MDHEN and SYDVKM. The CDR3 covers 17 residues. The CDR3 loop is CASSPAGTGGGNQPQHF. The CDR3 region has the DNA TGTGCCAGCAGTCCGGCAGGGACAGGGGGCGGGAATCAGCCCCAGCATTTT.

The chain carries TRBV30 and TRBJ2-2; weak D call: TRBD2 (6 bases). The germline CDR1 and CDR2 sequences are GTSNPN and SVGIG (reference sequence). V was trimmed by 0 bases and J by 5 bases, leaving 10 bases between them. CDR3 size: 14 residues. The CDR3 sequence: CAWSVFRGTGELFF. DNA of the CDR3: TGTGCCTGGAGTGTATTTCGGGGGACCGGGGAGCTGTTTTTT.

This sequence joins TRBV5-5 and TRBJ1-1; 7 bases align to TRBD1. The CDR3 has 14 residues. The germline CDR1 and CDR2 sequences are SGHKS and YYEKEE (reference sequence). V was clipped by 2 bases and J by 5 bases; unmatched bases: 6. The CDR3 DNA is TGTGCCAGCAGCTTAGTTCCAGGGGGGACTGAAGCTTTCTTT. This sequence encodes CASSLVPGGTEAFF.

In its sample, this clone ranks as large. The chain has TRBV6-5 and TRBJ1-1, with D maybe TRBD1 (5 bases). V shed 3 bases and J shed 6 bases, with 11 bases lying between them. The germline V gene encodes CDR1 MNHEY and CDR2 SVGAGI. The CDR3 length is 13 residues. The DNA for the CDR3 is TGTGCCAGCAGTTATCAGGGAAGTTCTGAAGCTTTCTTT. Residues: CASSYQGSSEAFF.

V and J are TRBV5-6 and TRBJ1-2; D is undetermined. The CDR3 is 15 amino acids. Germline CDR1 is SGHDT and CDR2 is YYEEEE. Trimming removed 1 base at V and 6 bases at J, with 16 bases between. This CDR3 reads CASSLFRGGSNGYTF. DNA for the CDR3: TGTGCCAGCAGCTTGTTTCGGGGAGGATCTAATGGCTACACCTTC.

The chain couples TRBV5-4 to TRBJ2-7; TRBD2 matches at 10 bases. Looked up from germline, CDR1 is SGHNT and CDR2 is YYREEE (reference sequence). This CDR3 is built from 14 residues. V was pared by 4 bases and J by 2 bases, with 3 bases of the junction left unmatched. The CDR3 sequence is CASSPGTSAYEQYF. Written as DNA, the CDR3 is TGTGCCAGCAGCCCCGGGACTAGCGCCTACGAGCAGTACTTC. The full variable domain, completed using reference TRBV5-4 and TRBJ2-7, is ETGVTQSPTHLIKTRGQQVTLRCSSQSGHNTVSWYQQALGQGPQFIFQYYREEENGRGNFPPRFSGLQFPNYSSELNVNALELDDSALYLCASSPGTSAYEQYFGPGTRLTVT.

CDR3 coding DNA: TGTGCCAGCAGCTGGAGGGCGGGGCCTGGAAACACCATATATTTT. It translates to CASSWRAGPGNTIYF. The chain has TRBV7-2 and TRBJ1-3, with TRBD1 as a possible D gene (5 bases). V was cut by 4 bases and J by 2 bases, with 12 bases left in between. The germline CDR1 and CDR2 sequences are SGHTA and FQGNSA. The CDR3 extends over 15 amino acids.

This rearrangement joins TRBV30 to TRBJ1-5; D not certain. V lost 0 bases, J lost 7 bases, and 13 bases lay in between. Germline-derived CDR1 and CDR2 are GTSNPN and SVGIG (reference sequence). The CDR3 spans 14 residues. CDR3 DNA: TGTGCCTGGAGTGTACGGGGTAATAGCCAGCCCCAGCATTTT. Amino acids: CAWSVRGNSQPQHF.

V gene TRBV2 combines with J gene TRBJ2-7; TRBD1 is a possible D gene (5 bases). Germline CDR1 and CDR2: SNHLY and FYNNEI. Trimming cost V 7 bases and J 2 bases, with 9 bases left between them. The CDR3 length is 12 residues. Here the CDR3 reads CASNDRPYEQYF. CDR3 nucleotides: TGTGCCAGCAACGACAGACCCTACGAGCAGTACTTC.

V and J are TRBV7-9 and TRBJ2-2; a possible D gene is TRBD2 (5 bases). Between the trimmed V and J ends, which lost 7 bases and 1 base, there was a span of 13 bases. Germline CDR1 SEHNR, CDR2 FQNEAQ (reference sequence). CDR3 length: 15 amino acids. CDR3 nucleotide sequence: TGTGCCAGCATCCCTAGTCGGGGGAACACCGGGGAGCTGTTTTTT. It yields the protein CASIPSRGNTGELFF.

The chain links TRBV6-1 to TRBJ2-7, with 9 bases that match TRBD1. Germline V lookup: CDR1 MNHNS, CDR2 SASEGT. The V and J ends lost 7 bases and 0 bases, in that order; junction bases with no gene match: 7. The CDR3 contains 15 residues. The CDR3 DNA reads TGTGCCAGCATCCCCGACAGGGGGAGCTCCTACGAGCAGTACTTC. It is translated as CASIPDRGSSYEQYF.

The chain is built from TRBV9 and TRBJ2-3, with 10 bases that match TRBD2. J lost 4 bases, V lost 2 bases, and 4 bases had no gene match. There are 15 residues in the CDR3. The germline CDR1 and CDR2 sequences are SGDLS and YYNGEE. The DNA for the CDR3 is TGTGCCAGCAGCGTGGTAGCGGGGGGCCCAGATACGCAGTATTTT. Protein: CASSVVAGGPDTQYF. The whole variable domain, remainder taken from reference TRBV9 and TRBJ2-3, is DSGVTQTPKHLITATGQRVTLRCSPRSGDLSVYWYQQSLDQGLQFLIQYYNGEERAKGNILERFSAQQFPDLHSELNLSSLELGDSALYFCASSVVAGGPDTQYFGPGTRLTVL.

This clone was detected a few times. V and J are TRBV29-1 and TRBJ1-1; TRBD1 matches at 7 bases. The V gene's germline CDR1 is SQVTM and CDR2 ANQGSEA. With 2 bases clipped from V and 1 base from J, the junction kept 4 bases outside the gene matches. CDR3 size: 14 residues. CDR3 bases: TGCAGCGTTGAACGGCAGGGGGGGAACACTGAAGCTTTCTTT. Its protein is CSVERQGGNTEAFF.

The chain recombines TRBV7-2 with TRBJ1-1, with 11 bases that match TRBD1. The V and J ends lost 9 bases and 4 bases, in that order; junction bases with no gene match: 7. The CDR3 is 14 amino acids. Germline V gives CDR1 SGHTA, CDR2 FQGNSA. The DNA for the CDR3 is TGTGCCAGTACGACCGGGACAGGGGGCACTGAAGCTTTCTTT. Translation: CASTTGTGGTEAFF. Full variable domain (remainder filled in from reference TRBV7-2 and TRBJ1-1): GAGVSQSPSNKVTEKGKDVELRCDPISGHTALYWYRQSLGQGLEFLIYFQGNSAPDKSGLPSDRFSAERTGGSVSTLTIQRTQQEDSAVYLCASTTGTGGTEAFFGQGTRLTVV.

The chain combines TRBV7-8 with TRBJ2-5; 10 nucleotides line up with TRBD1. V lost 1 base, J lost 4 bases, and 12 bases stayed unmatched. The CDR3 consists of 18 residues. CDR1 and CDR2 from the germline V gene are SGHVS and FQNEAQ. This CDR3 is CASSLVGTGDGSRETQYF. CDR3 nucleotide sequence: TGTGCCAGCAGCTTAGTTGGGACAGGGGACGGATCGAGAGAGACCCAGTACTTC.

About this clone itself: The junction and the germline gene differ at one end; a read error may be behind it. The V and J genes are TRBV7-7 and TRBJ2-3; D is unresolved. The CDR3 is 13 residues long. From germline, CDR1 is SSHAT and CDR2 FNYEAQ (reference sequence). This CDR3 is CASSLAVWTTQYF. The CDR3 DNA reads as TGTGCTAGCAGCTTAGCTGTCTGGACTACGCAGTATTTT. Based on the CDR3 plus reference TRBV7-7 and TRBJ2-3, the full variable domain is GAGVSQSPRYKVTKRGQDVTLRCDPISSHATLYWYQQALGQGPEFLTYFNYEAQPDKSGLPSDRFSAERPEGSISTLTIQRTEQRDSAMYRCASSLAVWTTQYFGPGTRLTVL.

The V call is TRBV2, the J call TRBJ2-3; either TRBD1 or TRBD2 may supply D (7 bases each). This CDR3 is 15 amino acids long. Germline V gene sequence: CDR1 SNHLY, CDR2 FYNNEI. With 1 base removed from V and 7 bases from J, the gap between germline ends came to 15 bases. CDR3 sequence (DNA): TGTGCCAGCAGTGAAGAAGGGGGCGGGGGCTATACGCAGTATTTT. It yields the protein CASSEEGGGGYTQYF. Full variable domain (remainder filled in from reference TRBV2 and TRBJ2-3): EPEVTQTPSHQVTQMGQEVILRCVPISNHLYFYWYRQILGQKVEFLVSFYNNEISEKSEIFDDQFSVERPDGSNFTLKIRSTKLEDSAMYFCASSEEGGGGYTQYFGPGTRLTVL.